This T cell receptor beta chain was sequenced during a study of cytomegalovirus exposure and HLA in healthy donors. Notes on the study in general: Within a later analysis, the majority of CMV-associated TCR beta chains appeared HLA-restricted. The authors reported that TCR beta sequences could predict HLA-A and HLA-B alleles. These predictions were accurate for most subjects in the first cohort.

Concerning this clone: What it binds is not known.

The PCR made use of 60 Vbeta and 13 Jbeta primers. The assay was immunoSEQ multiplex PCR, and TCRdb's table has in-frame clones only and misses some. The sample comprises some 170,000 clones, approximately 80% of which are singletons, and around 1.3% rests with the top ten. The V gene's germline CDR1 is SGHAT and CDR2 FQNNGV. This CDR3 has 15 residues. V was clipped by 6 bases and J by 4 bases; unmatched bases: 10. The origin of this receptor is a woman aged 45-65 years in good health and CMV-seronegative. Sequenced sample: PBMCs. The genes are TRBV11-2 and TRBJ2-7; TRBD1 aligns across 9 bases. The chain's CDR3 is CASSAPGTGRYEQYF. The CDR3 region has the DNA TGTGCCAGCAGTGCGCCCGGGACAGGGAGGTACGAGCAGTACTTC.